Below are 14 T cell receptor beta chains sequenced from a single sample in a study of T cells in Graves' hyperthyroidism and ophthalmopathy. What was amplified from RNA transcripts were TCR beta CDR3 regions. The HTBI primer set served for first-round RT-PCR of the TCR CDR3. TCRdb analysed the multiplex PCR reads with MiXCR anew, one entry per CDR3 protein. The data hold about 560,000 distinct CDR3 sequences, with around 17% observed a single time. The specimen was blood. Receptor source: a young woman with Graves' hyperthyroidism.

The table lists this clonotype with a few counts. The chain joins TRBV12-3 or TRBV12-4 to TRBJ2-2; 9 nucleotides match TRBD1. The CDR3 contains 15 residues. The V gene end was trimmed by 5 bases and the J gene end by 6 bases; junction bases not matched to a gene: 7. This CDR3 reads CASSITGGAPGELFF. CDR3 in DNA: TGTGCCAGCAGTATAACAGGGGGCGCCCCCGGGGAGCTGTTTTTT.

This clonotype was recorded at least ten times. The V and J genes are TRBV28 and TRBJ1-4, with 9 bases that match TRBD1. The CDR3 is 17 residues long. Germline-derived CDR1 and CDR2 are MDHEN and SYDVKM. V was clipped by 7 bases and J by 8 bases; unmatched bases: 17. CDR3 nucleotide sequence: TGTGCCAGCATTCCTGAGACAGGGGGTGCTCGATTCGAAAAACTGTTTTTT. Translating it yields CASIPETGGARFEKLFF.

The sample holds a few counts of this clonotype. The chain carries TRBV20-1 and TRBJ2-3, with 8 positions matching TRBD2. The CDR3 runs to 13 residues. CDR1 is DFQATT and CDR2 is SNEGSKA in the germline V gene (reference sequence). Trimming removed 6 bases from V and 2 bases from J; junction bases left unmatched: 4. The CDR3 loop is CSAEAGATDTQYF. CDR3 bases: TGCAGTGCCGAAGCGGGGGCCACAGATACGCAGTATTTT.

V and J are TRBV18 and TRBJ2-1; 8 positions match TRBD2. V was pared by 3 bases and J by 8 bases, with 6 bases of the junction left unmatched. The CDR3 is 14 amino acids. Germline V gene lookup returns CDR1 KGHSH and CDR2 LQKENI. The CDR3 DNA is TGTGCCAGCTCACCCCGGACTAGCCCCTATGAGCAGTTCTTC. It codes for CASSPRTSPYEQFF.

This clonotype has a count of ten or more. The rearrangement joins TRBV7-8 to TRBJ2-1; TRBD2 agrees at 11 bases. Germline CDR1 and CDR2: SGHVS and FQNEAQ. The CDR3 loop spans 16 amino acids. The V and J ends lost 5 bases and 6 bases, in that order; junction bases with no gene match: 9. CDR3 DNA sequence: TGTGCCAGCAGCCCGTTAGCGGGAGGGCCTGGCAATGAGCAGTTCTTC. Its translation: CASSPLAGGPGNEQFF.

This sequence joins TRBV28 and TRBJ2-1; possibly TRBD2 for D (6 bases). The V gene lost 3 bases and the J gene lost 1 base, with 13 bases spanning the gap. The CDR3 contains 16 residues. Germline V lookup: CDR1 MDHEN, CDR2 SYDVKM. In DNA, the CDR3 is TGTGCCAGCAGTTTCCGGGCGGGACCTTCCTACAATGAGCAGTTCTTC. It yields the protein CASSFRAGPSYNEQFF.

About this clonotype: This may be a read error, as it is one base from a much larger clone. The chain uses TRBV29-1 and TRBJ1-1, with D unclear. Germline CDR1 is SQVTM and CDR2 is ANQGSEA. The CDR3 spans 14 residues. As DNA, the CDR3 is TGCGGCGTTGAAAGATCGGTCACCTACACTGAAGCTTTCTTT. Protein product: CGVERSVTYTEAFF.

The chain links TRBV10-1 to TRBJ2-1; D perhaps matches TRBD1 (6 bases). The V end was cut by 7 bases, the J end by 11 bases, with 9 bases between. Germline V gene lookup returns CDR1 WNHNN and CDR2 SYGVQD (reference sequence). The CDR3 runs to 10 residues. CDR3 coding DNA: TGCGCCAGCACAGGGGAGAAGCAGTTCTTC. It encodes CASTGEKQFF.

J is TRBJ2-5 and V is TRBV6-1; TRBD1 might be the D (5 bases). Germline V CDR1 and CDR2: MNHNS, SASEGT. The CDR3 runs to 18 residues. Trimming cost V 5 bases and J 1 base, with 23 bases left between them. The DNA of the CDR3 is TGTGCCAGCAGTTCTAACTATGCCACCGGCAGGGTCCAAGAGACCCAGTACTTC. Protein: CASSSNYATGRVQETQYF.

This clonotype has a count of ten or more. The rearrangement uses TRBV2 and TRBJ2-3; TRBD2 matches 13 bases. Trimming removed 5 bases from V and 3 bases from J; junction bases left unmatched: 14. Germline assignment: CDR1 SNHLY and CDR2 FYNNEI. The CDR3 is made up of 19 amino acids. The CDR3, as DNA: TGTGCCAGCAGTCATCCGCCGGGACTAGCGGGAATGAAGACAGATACGCAGTATTTT. It codes for CASSHPPGLAGMKTDTQYF.

This clonotype was recorded many times. The J gene is TRBJ1-5, the V gene TRBV12-3 or TRBV12-4; maybe TRBD1 (6 bases). Trimming took 6 bases from V and 7 from J, leaving 16 bases between them. CDR3 length equals 14 residues. The CDR3 DNA reads as TGTGCCAGCAGCCTAGAGGCAGGGGCCCAGCCCCAGCATTTT. Amino acids: CASSLEAGAQPQHF.

The chain links TRBV6-1 to TRBJ1-4; 9 bases map to TRBD1. This CDR3 comprises 18 residues. CDR1 and CDR2 from the germline V gene are MNHNS and SASEGT. V dropped 6 bases and J dropped 4; count of bases not matched to a gene: 15. CDR3 sequence: CASSSFRTGAPFNEKLFF. The CDR3 coding sequence is TGTGCCAGCAGCTCCTTCCGGACAGGGGCCCCATTTAATGAAAAACTGTTTTTT.

This clonotype appeared a few times. The rearrangement joins TRBV14 to TRBJ2-1, with TRBD1 matching 9 bases. In germline, CDR1 is SGHDN, CDR2 FVKESK. The CDR3 runs to 19 residues. V was pared by 2 bases and J by 5 bases, with 16 bases of the junction left unmatched. CDR3 in DNA: TGTGCCAGCAGCCAAAAGGTGGGACAGGGTTTTAGATTGGACAATGAGCAGTTCTTC. Protein product: CASSQKVGQGFRLDNEQFF.

This clonotype was picked up many times. CDR3 sequence reads: CASNETGGAYEQYF. The CDR3 DNA reads as TGTGCCAGCAACGAAACGGGAGGGGCCTACGAGCAGTACTTC. The V call is TRBV7-9, the J call TRBJ2-7, with TRBD2 identical over 8 bases. J gave up 2 bases and V 7 bases, and 7 bases lay outside the gene matches. The V gene's germline CDR1 is SEHNR and CDR2 FQNEAQ (reference sequence). The CDR3 is made up of 14 amino acids.